Listed here are 10 T cell receptor beta chains from one sample, sequenced in a study of cytomegalovirus exposure and HLA in healthy donors. With 60 Vbeta and 13 Jbeta primers, the PCR was carried out. Clones were read by immunoSEQ multiplex PCR, and TCRdb kept only the in-frame ones, dropping some. Among some 220,000 clones listed, around four fifths were seen once. Sequencing was performed on PBMCs. The receptors originated from a woman aged 40 to 49 in good health and CMV-seronegative.

This clone was recorded a few times. This chain connects TRBV9 to TRBJ2-3, with 9 nucleotides matching TRBD1. After removal of 3 bases from V and 4 bases from J, the junction contained 9 bases not matched to a gene. The CDR3 covers 16 residues. Germline V gives CDR1 SGDLS, CDR2 YYNGEE. The CDR3 reads CASSAITGGFADTQYF. The CDR3 nucleotides read TGTGCCAGCAGCGCGATTACAGGGGGCTTCGCAGATACGCAGTATTTT.

The chain has TRBV2 and TRBJ2-5; D is ambiguous. The CDR3 covers 11 residues. The germline CDR1 and CDR2 sequences are SNHLY and FYNNEI. The V end lost 4 bases, the J end lost 5 bases, and 5 bases lay between the germline ends. CDR3 bases: TGTGCCAGCAGTGCGCGGGAGACCCAGTACTTC. This gives the protein CASSARETQYF.

This sequence joins TRBV19 and TRBJ1-5; 9 bases fit TRBD1. CDR1 and CDR2 (germline): LNHDA, SQIVND (reference sequence). This CDR3 has 14 residues. J was trimmed by 5 bases and V by 6 bases; bases with no gene match: 5. CDR3 DNA sequence: TGTGCCAGTAGCCAGACAGGGGGATATCAGCCCCAGCATTTT. Residues: CASSQTGGYQPQHF.

The rearrangement joins TRBV5-1 to TRBJ2-5, with a possible D match to TRBD1 (6 bases). V was shortened by 4 bases and J by 4 bases, with 11 bases between the two germline ends. This CDR3 contains 13 residues. Germline loops: CDR1 SGHRS, CDR2 YFSETQ. Written as DNA, the CDR3 is TGCGCCAGCAGCGGTCAGGGGTCAGAGACCCAGTACTTC. Translated, it gives CASSGQGSETQYF.

The chain is built from TRBV5-1 and TRBJ1-6; 7 nucleotides line up with TRBD1. This CDR3 has 17 amino acids. Germline assignment: CDR1 SGHRS and CDR2 YFSETQ. V shed 0 bases and J 6 bases; nucleotides not matched to a gene: 9. The CDR3 sequence: CASSLAGGTVSNSPLHF. In nucleotides, the CDR3 is TGCGCCAGCAGCTTGGCCGGTGGGACAGTCAGTAATTCACCCCTCCACTTT.

This clone has just one count. J is TRBJ2-6 and V is TRBV27; D perhaps matches TRBD2 (6 bases). Per germline, CDR1 MNHEY and CDR2 SMNVEV (reference sequence). CDR3 length equals 15 residues. V was cut by 5 bases and J by 1 base, with 9 bases left in between. CDR3 nucleotides: TGTGCCAGCAGTCAAGGGACTTCTGGGGCCAACGTCCTGACTTTC. This encodes CASSQGTSGANVLTF.

The chain couples TRBV2 to TRBJ1-2; TRBD1 aligns across 12 bases. CDR3 size: 13 residues. Germline CDR1 and CDR2: SNHLY and FYNNEI. The V segment lost 8 bases and the J segment 7 bases; nucleotides outside the gene matches: 5. CDR3 region: CASGDRGRGGYTF. In DNA form, the CDR3 reads TGTGCCAGCGGGGACAGGGGGCGCGGTGGCTACACCTTC.

This chain connects TRBV6-1 to TRBJ2-7; a possible D gene is TRBD1 (6 bases). Germline V CDR1 and CDR2: MNHNS, SASEGT. V lost 6 bases to trimming and J lost 2 bases, with 17 bases between them. The CDR3 has 15 amino acids. The chain's CDR3 is CASSPTWDTAYEQYF. The CDR3 DNA follows: TGTGCCAGCAGCCCAACGTGGGACACAGCCTACGAGCAGTACTTC.

The CDR3 sequence: CASSITGTGDEQYF. The CDR3 DNA reads as TGTGCCAGCAGCATTACCGGGACAGGGGACGAGCAGTACTTC. The chain couples TRBV5-4 to TRBJ2-7; TRBD1 aligns across 10 bases. CDR3 length: 14 amino acids. Germline V gene sequence: CDR1 SGHNT, CDR2 YYREEE (reference sequence). The J segment lost 5 bases and the V segment lost 4 bases, leaving 6 bases of the junction unmatched.

The CDR3 reads CASSLLAGGPWEQYF. The CDR3 nucleotides read TGTGCCAGCAGTCTACTAGCGGGGGGGCCTTGGGAGCAGTACTTC. The chain joins TRBV27 to TRBJ2-7, with 13 bases aligning to TRBD2. V was pared by 5 bases and J by 7 bases, with 8 bases of the junction left unmatched. This CDR3 contains 15 residues. The V gene's germline CDR1 is MNHEY and CDR2 SMNVEV (reference sequence).